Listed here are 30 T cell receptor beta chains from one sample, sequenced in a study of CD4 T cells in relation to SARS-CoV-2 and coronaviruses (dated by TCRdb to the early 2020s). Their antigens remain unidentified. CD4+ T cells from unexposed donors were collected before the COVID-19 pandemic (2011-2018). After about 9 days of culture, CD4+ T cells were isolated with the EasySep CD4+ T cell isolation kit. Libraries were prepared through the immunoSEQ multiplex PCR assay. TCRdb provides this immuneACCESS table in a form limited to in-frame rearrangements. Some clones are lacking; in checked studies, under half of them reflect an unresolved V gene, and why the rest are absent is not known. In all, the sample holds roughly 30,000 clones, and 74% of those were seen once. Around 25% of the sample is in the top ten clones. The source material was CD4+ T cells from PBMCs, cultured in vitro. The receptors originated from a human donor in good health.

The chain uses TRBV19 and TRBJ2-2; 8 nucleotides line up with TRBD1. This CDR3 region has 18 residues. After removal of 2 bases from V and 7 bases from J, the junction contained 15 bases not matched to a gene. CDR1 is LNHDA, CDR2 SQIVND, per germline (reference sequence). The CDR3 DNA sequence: TGTGCCAGTAGTATACGGCCACCGGGCAGGGGGCGTGACGGGGAGCTGTTTTTT. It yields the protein CASSIRPPGRGRDGELFF.

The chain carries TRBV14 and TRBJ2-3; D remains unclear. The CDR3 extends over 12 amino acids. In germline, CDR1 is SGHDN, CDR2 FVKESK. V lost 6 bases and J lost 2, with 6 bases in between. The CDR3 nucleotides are TGTGCCAGCAGGGCGAACACAGATACGCAGTATTTT. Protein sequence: CASRANTDTQYF.

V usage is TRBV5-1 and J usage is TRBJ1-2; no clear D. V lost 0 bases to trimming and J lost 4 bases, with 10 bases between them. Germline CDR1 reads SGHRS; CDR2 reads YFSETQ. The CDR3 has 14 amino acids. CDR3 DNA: TGCGCCAGCAGCTTGGACGATGTGGGCTATGGCTACACCTTC. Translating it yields CASSLDDVGYGYTF.

CDR3 loop: CASSFLGGESYEQYF. In DNA, the CDR3 is TGCGCCAGCAGCTTCCTAGGGGGCGAATCCTACGAGCAGTACTTC. The rearrangement joins TRBV5-1 to TRBJ2-7, with 7 bases matching TRBD1. V lost 2 bases and J lost 1; bases outside the gene matches: 6. The CDR3 runs 15 residues. CDR1 is SGHRS, CDR2 YFSETQ, per germline.

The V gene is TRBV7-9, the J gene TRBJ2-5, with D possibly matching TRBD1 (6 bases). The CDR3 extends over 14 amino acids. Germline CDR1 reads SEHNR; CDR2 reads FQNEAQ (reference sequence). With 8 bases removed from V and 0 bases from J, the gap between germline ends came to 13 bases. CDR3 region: CASVLQGNQETQYF. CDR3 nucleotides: TGTGCCAGCGTCCTACAGGGAAACCAAGAGACCCAGTACTTC. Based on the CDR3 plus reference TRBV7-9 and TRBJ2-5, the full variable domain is DTGVSQNPRHKITKRGQNVTFRCDPISEHNRLYWYRQTLGQGPEFLTYFQNEAQLEKSRLLSDRFSAERPKGSFSTLEIQRTEQGDSAMYLCASVLQGNQETQYFGPGTRLLVL.

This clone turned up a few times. CDR3 sequence: CASSLVLAGSSYEQYF. The CDR3 nucleotides are TGCGCCAGCAGCTTGGTATTGGCGGGCAGCTCCTACGAGCAGTACTTC. The rearrangement links TRBV5-1 to TRBJ2-7; a possible D gene is TRBD2 (5 bases). Trimming took 0 bases from V and 0 from J, leaving 13 bases between them. In germline, CDR1 is SGHRS, CDR2 YFSETQ. The CDR3 contains 16 residues.

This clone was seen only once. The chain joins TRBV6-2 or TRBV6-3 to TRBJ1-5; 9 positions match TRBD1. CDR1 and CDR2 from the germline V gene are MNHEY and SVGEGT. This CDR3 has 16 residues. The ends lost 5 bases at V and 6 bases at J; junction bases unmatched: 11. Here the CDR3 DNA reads TGTGCCAGCAGTCCCGGGACAGGGCTCAGGAGTCAGCCCCAGCATTTT. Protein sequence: CASSPGTGLRSQPQHF.

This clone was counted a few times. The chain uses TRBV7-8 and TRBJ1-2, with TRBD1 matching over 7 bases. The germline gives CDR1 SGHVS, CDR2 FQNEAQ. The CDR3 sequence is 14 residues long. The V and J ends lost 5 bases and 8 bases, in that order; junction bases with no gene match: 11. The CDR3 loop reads CASSPQGGRWGYTF. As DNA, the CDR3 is TGTGCCAGCAGCCCGCAGGGGGGGCGATGGGGCTACACCTTC. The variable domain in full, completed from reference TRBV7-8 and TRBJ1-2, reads GAGVSQSPRYKVAKRGQDVALRCDPISGHVSLFWYQQALGQGPEFLTYFQNEAQLDKSGLPSDRFFAERPEGSVSTLKIQRTQQEDSAVYLCASSPQGGRWGYTFGSGTRLTVV.

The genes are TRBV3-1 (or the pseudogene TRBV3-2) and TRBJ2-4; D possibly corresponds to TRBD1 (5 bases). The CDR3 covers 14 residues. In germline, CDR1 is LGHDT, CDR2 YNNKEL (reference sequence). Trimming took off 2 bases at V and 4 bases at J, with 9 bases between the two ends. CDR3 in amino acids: CASSQIGVKNIQYF. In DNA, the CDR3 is TGTGCCAGCAGCCAAATAGGGGTGAAAAACATTCAGTACTTC.

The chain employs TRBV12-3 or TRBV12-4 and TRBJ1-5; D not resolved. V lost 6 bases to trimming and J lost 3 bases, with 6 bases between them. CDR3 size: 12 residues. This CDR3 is CASSRFNQPQHF. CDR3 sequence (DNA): TGTGCCAGCAGCAGATTCAATCAGCCCCAGCATTTT.

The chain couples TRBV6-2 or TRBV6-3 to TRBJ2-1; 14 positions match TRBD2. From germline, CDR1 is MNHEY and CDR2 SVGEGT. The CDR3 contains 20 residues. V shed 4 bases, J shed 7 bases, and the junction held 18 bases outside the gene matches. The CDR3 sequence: CASSFLIGTSGSLGGNEQFF. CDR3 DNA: TGTGCCAGCAGTTTCTTAATAGGGACTAGCGGGAGCCTAGGGGGGAATGAGCAGTTCTTC.

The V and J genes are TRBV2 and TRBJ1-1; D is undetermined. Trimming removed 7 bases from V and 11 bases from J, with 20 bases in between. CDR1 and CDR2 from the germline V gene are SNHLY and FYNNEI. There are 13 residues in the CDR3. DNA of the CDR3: TGTGCCAGCACGCTGGATCCAGCCGGGTTGGCTTTCTTT. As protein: CASTLDPAGLAFF.

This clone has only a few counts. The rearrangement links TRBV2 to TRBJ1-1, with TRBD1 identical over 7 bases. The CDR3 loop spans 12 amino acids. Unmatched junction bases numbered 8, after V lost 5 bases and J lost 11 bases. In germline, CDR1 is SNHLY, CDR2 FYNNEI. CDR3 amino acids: CASSLEGQRAFF. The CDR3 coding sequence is TGTGCCAGCAGTCTAGAGGGACAGCGGGCTTTCTTT. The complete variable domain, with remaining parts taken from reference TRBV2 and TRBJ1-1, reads EPEVTQTPSHQVTQMGQEVILRCVPISNHLYFYWYRQILGQKVEFLVSFYNNEISEKSEIFDDQFSVERPDGSNFTLKIRSTKLEDSAMYFCASSLEGQRAFFGQGTRLTVV.

The CDR3 nucleotides read TGTGCCAGCAGCGCCGAATTAGACAGTTTTTCGCCCCAGCATTTT. The encoded protein is CASSAELDSFSPQHF. The rearrangement uses TRBV5-5 and TRBJ1-5; D is possibly TRBD1 (5 bases). Germline values: CDR1 SGHKS, CDR2 YYEKEE (reference sequence). Trimming took 4 bases from V and 9 from J, leaving 20 bases between them. CDR3 length: 15 amino acids. The variable domain in full, with the rest retrieved from reference TRBV5-5 and TRBJ1-5, is DAGVTQSPTHLIKTRGQQVTLRCSPISGHKSVSWYQQVLGQGPQFIFQYYEKEERGRGNFPDRFSARQFPNYSSELNVNALLLGDSALYLCASSAELDSFSPQHFGDGTRLSIL.

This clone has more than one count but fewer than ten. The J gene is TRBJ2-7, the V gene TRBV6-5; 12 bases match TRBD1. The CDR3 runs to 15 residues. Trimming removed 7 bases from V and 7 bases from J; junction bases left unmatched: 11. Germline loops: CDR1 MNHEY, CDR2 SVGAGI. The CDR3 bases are TGTGCCAGCACCGTCGTGGGACAGGGGGCGAGTGAGCAGTACTTC. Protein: CASTVVGQGASEQYF.

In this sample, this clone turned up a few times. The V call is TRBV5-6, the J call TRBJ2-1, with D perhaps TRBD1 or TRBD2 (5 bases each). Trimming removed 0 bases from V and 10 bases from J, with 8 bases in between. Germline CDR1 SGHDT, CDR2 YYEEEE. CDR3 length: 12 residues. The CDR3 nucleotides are TGTGCCAGCAGCTTGGGGGGACCGGAGCAGTTCTTC. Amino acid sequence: CASSLGGPEQFF.

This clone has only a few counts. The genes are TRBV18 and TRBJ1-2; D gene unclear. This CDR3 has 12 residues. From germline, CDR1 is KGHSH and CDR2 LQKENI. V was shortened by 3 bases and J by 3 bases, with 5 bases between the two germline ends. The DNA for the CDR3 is TGTGCCAGCTCACCCCCGGACTATGGCTACACCTTC. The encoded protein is CASSPPDYGYTF. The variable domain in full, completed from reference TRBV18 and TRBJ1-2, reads NAGVMQNPRHLVRRRGQEARLRCSPMKGHSHVYWYRQLPEEGLKFMVYLQKENIIDESGMPKERFSAEFPKEGPSILRIQQVVRGDSAAYFCASSPPDYGYTFGSGTRLTVV.

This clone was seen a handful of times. DNA for the CDR3: TGTGCCAGCAGTACGGGAACAGATACGCAGTATTTT. It yields the protein CASSTGTDTQYF. J is TRBJ2-3 and V is TRBV6-2 or TRBV6-3; D perhaps matches TRBD2 (5 bases). Germline values: CDR1 MNHEY, CDR2 SVGEGT. The CDR3 is 12 amino acids. V lost 5 bases, J lost 3 bases, and 6 bases lay in between.

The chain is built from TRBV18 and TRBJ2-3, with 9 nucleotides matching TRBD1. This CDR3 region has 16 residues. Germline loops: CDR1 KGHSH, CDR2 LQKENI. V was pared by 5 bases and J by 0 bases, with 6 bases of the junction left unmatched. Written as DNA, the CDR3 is TGTGCCAGCTCATCACGGACAGGGGTCAGCACAGATACGCAGTATTTT. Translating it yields CASSSRTGVSTDTQYF.

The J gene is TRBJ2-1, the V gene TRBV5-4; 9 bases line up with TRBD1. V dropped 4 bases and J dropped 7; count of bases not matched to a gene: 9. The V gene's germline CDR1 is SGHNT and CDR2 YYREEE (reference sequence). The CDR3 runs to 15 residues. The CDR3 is CASSPKTTGGNEQFF. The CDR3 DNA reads TGTGCCAGCAGCCCGAAGACGACAGGGGGGAATGAGCAGTTCTTC. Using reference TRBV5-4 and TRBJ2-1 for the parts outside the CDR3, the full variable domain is ETGVTQSPTHLIKTRGQQVTLRCSSQSGHNTVSWYQQALGQGPQFIFQYYREEENGRGNFPPRFSGLQFPNYSSELNVNALELDDSALYLCASSPKTTGGNEQFFGPGTRLTVL.

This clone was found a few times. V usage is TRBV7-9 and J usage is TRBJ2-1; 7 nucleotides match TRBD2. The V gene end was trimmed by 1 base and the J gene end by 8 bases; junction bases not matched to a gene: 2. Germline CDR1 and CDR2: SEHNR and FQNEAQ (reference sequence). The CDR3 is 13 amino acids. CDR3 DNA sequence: TGTGCCAGCAGCTTAGGGGGGAGGGATGAGCAGTTCTTC. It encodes CASSLGGRDEQFF. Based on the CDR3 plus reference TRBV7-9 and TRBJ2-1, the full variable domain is DTGVSQNPRHKITKRGQNVTFRCDPISEHNRLYWYRQTLGQGPEFLTYFQNEAQLEKSRLLSDRFSAERPKGSFSTLEIQRTEQGDSAMYLCASSLGGRDEQFFGPGTRLTVL.

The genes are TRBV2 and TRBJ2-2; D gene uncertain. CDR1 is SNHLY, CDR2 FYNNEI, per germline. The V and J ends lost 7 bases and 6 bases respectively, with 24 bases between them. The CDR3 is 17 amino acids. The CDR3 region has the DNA TGTGCCAGCAAAATGGAAAGAGACGGCCCCGAGGCCGGGGAGCTGTTTTTT. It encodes CASKMERDGPEAGELFF.

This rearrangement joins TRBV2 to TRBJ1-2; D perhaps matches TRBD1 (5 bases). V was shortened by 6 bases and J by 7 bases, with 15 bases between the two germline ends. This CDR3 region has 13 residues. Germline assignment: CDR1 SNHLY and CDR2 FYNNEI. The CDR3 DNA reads TGTGCCAGCAGGGGGACGGTCGGTGGTGGCTACACCTTC. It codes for CASRGTVGGGYTF.

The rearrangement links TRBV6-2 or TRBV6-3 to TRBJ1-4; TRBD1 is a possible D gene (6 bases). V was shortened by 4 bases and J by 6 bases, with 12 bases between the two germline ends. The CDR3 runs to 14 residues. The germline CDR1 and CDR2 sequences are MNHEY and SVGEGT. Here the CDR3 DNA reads TGTGCCAGCAGTTCACAGGGCGGCTATGAAAAACTGTTTTTT. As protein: CASSSQGGYEKLFF.

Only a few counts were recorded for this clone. As DNA, the CDR3 is TGTGCCAGCAGCGACCAACCCATCTCGGGAAACACCGGGGAGCTGTTTTTT. It specifies CASSDQPISGNTGELFF. The chain links TRBV9 to TRBJ2-2; possible D gene TRBD2, 5 bases. Germline lookup yields CDR1 SGDLS and CDR2 YYNGEE. This CDR3 spans 17 amino acids. Trimming left V 3 bases short and J 2 bases short, with 17 bases between.

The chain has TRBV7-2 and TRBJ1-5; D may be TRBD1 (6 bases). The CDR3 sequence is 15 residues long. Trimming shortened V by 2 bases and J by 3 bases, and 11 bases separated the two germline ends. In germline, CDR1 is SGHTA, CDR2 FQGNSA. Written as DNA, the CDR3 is TGTGCCAGCAGCTTATTCGCAGGGGCCAATCAGCCCCAGCATTTT. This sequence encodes CASSLFAGANQPQHF.

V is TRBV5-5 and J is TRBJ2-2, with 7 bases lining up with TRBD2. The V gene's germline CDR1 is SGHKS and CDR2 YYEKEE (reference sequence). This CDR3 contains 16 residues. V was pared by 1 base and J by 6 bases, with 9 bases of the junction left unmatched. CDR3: CASSLRLGGRAGELFF. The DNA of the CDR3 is TGTGCCAGCAGCTTGCGCCTCGGGGGGAGGGCCGGGGAGCTGTTTTTT.

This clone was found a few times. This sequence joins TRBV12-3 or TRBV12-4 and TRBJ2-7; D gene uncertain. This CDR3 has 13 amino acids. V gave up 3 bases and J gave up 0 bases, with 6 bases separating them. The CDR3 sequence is CASSFSISYEQYF. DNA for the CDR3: TGTGCCAGCAGTTTTTCGATCTCCTACGAGCAGTACTTC.

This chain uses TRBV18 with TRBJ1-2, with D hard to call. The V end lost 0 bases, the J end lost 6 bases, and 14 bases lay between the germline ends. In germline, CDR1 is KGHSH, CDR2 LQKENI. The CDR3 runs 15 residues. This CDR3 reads CASSPPERGSDGYTF. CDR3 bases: TGTGCCAGCTCACCACCGGAGCGGGGATCGGATGGCTACACCTTC.

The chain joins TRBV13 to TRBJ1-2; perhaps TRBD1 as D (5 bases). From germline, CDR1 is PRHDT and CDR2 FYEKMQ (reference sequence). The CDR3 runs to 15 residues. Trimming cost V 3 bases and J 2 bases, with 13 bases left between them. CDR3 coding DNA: TGTGCCAGCAGCTTCCTCTCGGGGCCCAACTATGGCTACACCTTC. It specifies CASSFLSGPNYGYTF.